Listed here is a single T cell receptor (beta chain). Trimming at V came to 5 bases and at J to 3 bases, leaving 0 bases not matched to a gene. The CDR3 has 12 amino acids. Germline V gene sequence: CDR1 SGHRS, CDR2 YFSETQ. This specimen comes from a study of shared clonotypes between healthy human individuals. Original analysis: Without quality scores, immunoSEQ junctional reads could not be filtered like full-length reads. Sequenced by immunoSEQ multiplex PCR; TCRdb stores in-frame clones only, minus some. Clone size and the V and J calls come from that table; the DNA yielded D and trimming. The sample records millions of clones, 85% to 95% being singletons.

Specimen: naive CD4+ T cells sorted from blood. Sample subset: CD45RA+ positively selected. The source is a man younger than 30 in good health. The gene calls are TRBV5-1 and TRBJ2-7; TRBD1 aligns across 9 bases. CDR3 in amino acids: CASRGQGYEQYF. The DNA for the CDR3 is TGCGCCAGCAGGGGACAGGGCTACGAGCAGTACTTC.